The T cell receptor (beta chain) described here comes from a study of naive and memory T cell subsets. The germline V gene has CDR1 LGHNA and CDR2 YSLEER. The CDR3 contains 18 residues. V shed 0 bases, J shed 3 bases, and the junction held 11 bases outside the gene matches. Two oligonucleotides, mixed equimolar, formed the beta constant-region primer covering TRBC1 and TRBC2. Four rounds of PCR amplified the ligated cDNA using nested alpha and beta constant-region primers plus SP2. A single record per CDR3 protein comes from TCRdb applying MiXCR to the UMI-ligation and nested PCR reads. Of 15,000 to 20,000 distinct CDR3 sequences listed, approximately 9.4% are singletons. There are many counts of this clonotype.

The sample comprised central memory CD8+ T cells from blood. This TCR derives from a human donor in good health. The chain recombines TRBV4-3 with TRBJ2-5; 9 bases are a match to TRBD1. The CDR3 DNA is TGCGCCAGCAGCCAAGATGGGGGTGGACAGGGGAGGGAAGAGACCCAGTACTTC. Protein product: CASSQDGGGQGREETQYF.